Following are 6 T cell receptor beta chains from one sample sequenced in a study of CD8 T cells in ankylosing spondylitis (dated by TCRdb to the late 2010s). Preparation of the library involved 5' RACE. Sequencer: Illumina HiSeq 2500. TCRdb took the public reads, trimmed them with fastp at Q25, ran MiXCR for clone calling and kept in-frame beta chains. Entries that share a CDR3 protein sequence are merged under the most common genes and DNA. The sample contains around 220,000 distinct CDR3 sequences, under 12% of them found a single time. The ten top clones hold roughly a fifth of the sample. Sequenced input: blood, either unsorted or a sorted T cell fraction (not recorded which). Receptors originate from a male donor with ankylosing spondylitis or in good health (not recorded which).

This clonotype was picked up a small number of times. V is TRBV5-1 and J is TRBJ1-3; D is perhaps TRBD1 (6 bases). CDR1 is SGHRS, CDR2 YFSETQ, per germline. The germline V and J ends were trimmed by 2 bases and 4 bases, with 10 bases remaining between them. The CDR3 is made up of 14 amino acids. The CDR3 sequence: CASSFTGRGNTIYF. The CDR3 DNA is TGCGCCAGCAGCTTTACAGGGAGGGGAAACACCATATATTTT.

This clonotype was seen repeatedly, ten times or more. The chain recombines TRBV12-3 or TRBV12-4 with TRBJ2-2; D is perhaps TRBD1 or TRBD2 (5 bases each). Trimming stripped 10 bases from V and 4 bases from J, with 19 bases between. The CDR3 is 15 residues long. CDR3 DNA: TGTGCCATCTCCCTTTCCCAGGGAGTCACCGGGGAGCTGTTTTTT. It is translated as CAISLSQGVTGELFF.

This clonotype has a count of ten or more. This chain links TRBV5-6 with TRBJ2-3, with D possibly matching TRBD2 (6 bases). Germline loops: CDR1 SGHDT, CDR2 YYEEEE. V was cut by 4 bases and J by 2 bases, with 17 bases left in between. The CDR3 spans 16 residues. This chain's CDR3 is CASSPSQRVLTDTQYF. The CDR3 region has the DNA TGTGCCAGCAGCCCGAGTCAGCGGGTACTCACAGATACGCAGTATTTT.

This clonotype was seen many times. The gene calls are TRBV20-1 and TRBJ1-1; D is unclear. This CDR3 spans 13 amino acids. The ends were cut back, 3 bases at V and 3 bases at J, with 11 bases in the middle. The germline CDR1 and CDR2 sequences are DFQATT and SNEGSKA (reference sequence). The CDR3 loop is CSASRNRDTEAFF. The CDR3 DNA follows: TGCAGTGCTAGCCGGAACCGGGACACTGAAGCTTTCTTT.

This clonotype was observed many times. The chain employs TRBV5-4 and TRBJ1-1; D might be TRBD1 (5 bases). Germline CDR1 and CDR2: SGHNT and YYREEE (reference sequence). The CDR3 consists of 14 residues. V was pared by 3 bases and J by 3 bases, with 12 bases between. The CDR3 nucleotides read TGTGCCAGCAGCTCCCCCAGAGGGGACACTGAAGCTTTCTTT. Translated: CASSSPRGDTEAFF.

This clonotype was found many times. The rearrangement links TRBV30 to TRBJ1-6; D unresolved. CDR1 is GTSNPN, CDR2 SVGIG, per germline (reference sequence). The CDR3 contains 14 residues. Deletions cut 3 bases from V and 5 bases from J, with 11 bases between. The CDR3 region has the DNA TGTGCCTGGAGAGTGGCCGGGGATAATTCACCCCTCCACTTT. This gives the protein CAWRVAGDNSPLHF.